The 17 T cell receptor beta chains below were found in one sample sequenced in a study of early T cells in non-severe SARS-CoV-2 infection. TCRdb independently ran MiXCR on the 5' RACE reads; one entry per CDR3 protein. The table includes fewer than 55,000 distinct CDR3 sequences, about 9.3% detected once. The sequenced sample was whole blood. All receptors derive from an adult who was a healthcare worker with PCR-confirmed SARS-CoV-2 infection or an uninfected control (not recorded which).

This clonotype was recorded many times. V gene TRBV27 combines with J gene TRBJ2-7; 10 nucleotides line up with TRBD1. After removal of 5 bases from V and 6 bases from J, the junction contained 7 bases not matched to a gene. The V gene's germline CDR1 is MNHEY and CDR2 SMNVEV (reference sequence). The CDR3 runs 14 residues. The CDR3 region has the DNA TGTGCCAGCAGTCCCCGGGACAGGGGACTCGAGCAGTACTTC. Protein sequence: CASSPRDRGLEQYF.

This clonotype was observed a few times. J is TRBJ2-5 and V is TRBV4-2, with TRBD1 as a possible D gene (6 bases). V gave up 1 base and J gave up 2 bases, with 17 bases separating them. Germline values: CDR1 LGHNA, CDR2 YNFKEQ. The CDR3 is 17 amino acids. The CDR3 coding sequence is TGTGCCAGCAGCCAAGGGGGGCAGAGCAAGTATCAAGAGACCCAGTACTTC. It yields the protein CASSQGGQSKYQETQYF.

This clonotype occurred many times. The V call is TRBV2, the J call TRBJ1-1, with TRBD1 matching over 7 bases. With 6 bases clipped from V and 5 bases from J, the junction kept 9 bases outside the gene matches. Germline lookup yields CDR1 SNHLY and CDR2 FYNNEI. The CDR3 sequence is 14 residues long. In nucleotides, the CDR3 is TGTGCCAGCAGATTAAGGACAGGAAGGACTGAAGCTTTCTTT. Its protein product is CASRLRTGRTEAFF.

This clonotype appeared many times. The chain carries TRBV5-1 and TRBJ1-2; the match to TRBD1 covers 9 bases. J was trimmed by 7 bases and V by 4 bases; bases with no gene match: 2. Germline lookup yields CDR1 SGHRS and CDR2 YFSETQ. The CDR3 loop spans 12 amino acids. The CDR3 region is CASSLQGAGYTF. The CDR3 DNA reads TGCGCCAGCAGCCTACAGGGGGCTGGCTACACCTTC.

This clonotype has at least ten counts. V gene TRBV5-1 combines with J gene TRBJ2-3; TRBD2 matches 12 bases. Germline V gives CDR1 SGHRS, CDR2 YFSETQ. The ends lost 0 bases at V and 6 bases at J; junction bases unmatched: 8. The CDR3 contains 17 residues. The CDR3 DNA follows: TGCGCCAGCAGCTTGGCCCTGACTAGCGGGAGTGAGGATACGCAGTATTTT. It specifies CASSLALTSGSEDTQYF.

This clonotype has a count of ten or more. The rearrangement links TRBV20-1 to TRBJ1-1; 7 bases map to TRBD1. The junction had 8 bases not matched to a gene; V was cut back by 3 bases and J by 4 bases. The germline gives CDR1 DFQATT, CDR2 SNEGSKA (reference sequence). The CDR3 spans 14 residues. CDR3 loop: CSARDRRLTTEAFF. The DNA for the CDR3 is TGCAGTGCTAGGGACAGGAGGCTTACCACTGAAGCTTTCTTT.

This clonotype was found many times. This chain links TRBV6-4 with TRBJ2-7, with 12 positions matching TRBD2. The junction had 22 bases not matched to a gene; V was cut back by 6 bases and J by 7 bases. CDR1 and CDR2 from the germline V gene are MRHNA and SNTAGT. CDR3 length: 19 residues. CDR3 region: CASRPLVLAGGPPPHEQYF. The CDR3 region has the DNA TGTGCCAGCAGACCCCTCGTACTAGCGGGGGGCCCACCCCCCCATGAGCAGTACTTC.

V is TRBV3-1 and J is TRBJ2-1; TRBD2 matches at 8 bases. Per the germline V gene, CDR1 is LGHDT and CDR2 is YNNKEL (reference sequence). The CDR3 totals 18 residues. Losses at the gene ends were 0 bases for V and 9 bases for J; bases not matched to a gene: 16. This chain's CDR3 is CASSQDSLARTRGGEQFF. CDR3 nucleotide sequence: TGTGCCAGCAGCCAAGACTCCCTAGCTCGTACTCGGGGGGGTGAGCAGTTCTTC.

This rearrangement joins TRBV21-1 to TRBJ1-6; the table's D call, TRBD1, has no DNA check behind it. TRBV21-1 is a documented pseudogene. CDR3 length: 20 amino acids. The CDR3 reads CASSEMTGTPFVSYNSPLHF. The CDR3, as DNA: TGTGCCAGCAGCGAGATGACCGGGACACCTTTCGTCTCCTATAATTCACCCCTCCACTTT.

This clonotype was observed many times. The chain has TRBV9 and TRBJ1-1; 7 bases match TRBD1. CDR3 length: 14 amino acids. J lost 2 bases, V lost 3 bases, and 4 bases had no gene match. Germline-derived CDR1 and CDR2 are SGDLS and YYNGEE. Here the CDR3 reads CASSAGDRNTEAFF. Here the CDR3 DNA reads TGTGCCAGCAGCGCGGGGGACAGAAACACTGAAGCTTTCTTT.

The table lists this clonotype with a few counts. The V gene is TRBV12-3 or TRBV12-4, the J gene TRBJ2-1, with 14 bases lining up with TRBD2. V was pared by 6 bases and J by 9 bases, with 4 bases of the junction left unmatched. This CDR3 has 14 amino acids. The CDR3 sequence is CASSGTSGSFEQFF. Written as DNA, the CDR3 is TGTGCCAGCAGCGGGACTAGCGGGAGTTTTGAGCAGTTCTTC.

Only a few counts were recorded for this clonotype. The chain carries TRBV24-1 and TRBJ2-3; the D is unclear. Trimming pared 10 bases from V and 0 bases from J, leaving 10 bases between. This CDR3 spans 13 amino acids. Per the germline V gene, CDR1 is KGHDR and CDR2 is SFDVKD. The CDR3 protein is CATREASTDTQYF. In DNA form, the CDR3 reads TGTGCCACTCGTGAGGCCAGCACAGATACGCAGTATTTT.

This clonotype was observed many times. The rearrangement links TRBV29-1 to TRBJ1-1; D remains unclear. The CDR3 length is 11 residues. Germline-derived CDR1 and CDR2 are SQVTM and ANQGSEA. Trimming left V 2 bases short and J 10 bases short, with 11 bases between. The CDR3 is CSVERAGGAFF. The CDR3 DNA is TGCAGCGTTGAAAGGGCAGGAGGAGCTTTCTTT.

This clonotype has ten or more counts. J is TRBJ2-1 and V is TRBV29-1; tentatively, D is TRBD1 (6 bases). V was shortened by 0 bases and J by 4 bases, with 10 bases between the two germline ends. This CDR3 region has 14 residues. In germline, CDR1 is SQVTM, CDR2 ANQGSEA. As DNA, the CDR3 is TGCAGCGTTGAAGATCAACAGGGATACAATGAGCAGTTCTTC. It codes for CSVEDQQGYNEQFF.

The chain couples TRBV6-1 to TRBJ2-3, with TRBD1 matching over 7 bases. The CDR3 loop spans 16 amino acids. Germline trimming cut 4 bases from V and 0 bases from J; bases unmatched to any gene: 7. Germline V gives CDR1 MNHNS, CDR2 SASEGT. This chain's CDR3 is CASSVGQASSTDTQYF. DNA for the CDR3: TGTGCCAGCAGTGTTGGACAGGCTTCTAGCACAGATACGCAGTATTTT.

This clonotype was recorded at least ten times. V usage is TRBV7-3 and J usage is TRBJ1-4; D may be TRBD1 (6 bases). CDR1 is SGHTA and CDR2 is FQGTGA in the germline V gene. The CDR3 is 15 residues long. V lost 5 bases and J lost 3, with 13 bases in between. Written as DNA, the CDR3 is TGTGCCAGCAGCCCGACAGGAGGTCCTAATGAAAAACTGTTTTTT. Encoded protein: CASSPTGGPNEKLFF.

With respect to this clonotype: A clone one base away is much larger, so this may be a read error. V gene TRBV2 combines with J gene TRBJ2-1; the match to TRBD1 covers 9 bases. The CDR3 consists of 15 residues. Germline values: CDR1 SNHLY, CDR2 FYNNEI. The DNA for the CDR3 is TGTGCCAGCAGTGAAAACAGGGGGCCTAACAATGAGAAGTTCTTC. Translation gives CASSENRGPNNEKFF.